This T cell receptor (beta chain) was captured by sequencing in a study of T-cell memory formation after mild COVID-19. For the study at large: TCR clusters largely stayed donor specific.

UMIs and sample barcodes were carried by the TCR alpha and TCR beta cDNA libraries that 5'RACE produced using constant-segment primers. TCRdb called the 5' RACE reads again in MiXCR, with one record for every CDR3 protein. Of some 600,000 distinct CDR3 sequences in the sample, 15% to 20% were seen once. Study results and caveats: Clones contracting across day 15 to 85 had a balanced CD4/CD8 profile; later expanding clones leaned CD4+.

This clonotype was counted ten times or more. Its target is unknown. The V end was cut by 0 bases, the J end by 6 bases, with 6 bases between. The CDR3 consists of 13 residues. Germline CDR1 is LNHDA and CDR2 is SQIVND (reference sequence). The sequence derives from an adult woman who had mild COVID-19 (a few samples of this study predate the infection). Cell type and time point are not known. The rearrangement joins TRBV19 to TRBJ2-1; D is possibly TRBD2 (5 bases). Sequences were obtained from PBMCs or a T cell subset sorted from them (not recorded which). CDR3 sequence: CASSIDRGNEQFF. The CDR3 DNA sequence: TGTGCCAGTAGTATAGATCGGGGCAATGAGCAGTTCTTC.